The T cell receptor beta chain under discussion was sequenced for a study of CD8+ T cells in alopecia areata. Whole-study findings and limits: Mouse data revealed clearer TCR sharing than patient data did, a gap possibly tied to HLA. It was lesional scalp, especially alopecia totalis/universalis, that showed higher clonality than normal scalp.

This CDR3 contains 17 residues. The germline V gene has CDR1 SGHRS and CDR2 YFSETQ. Trimming shortened V by 2 bases and J by 0 bases, and 12 bases separated the two germline ends. Once RNA had been extracted, it was reverse transcribed into cDNA to act as the sequencing template. Generated by immunoSEQ multiplex PCR, the TCRdb table keeps only in-frame clones and is missing some. This table has about 120,000 clones, 55% to 70% appearing once. As to this clone: Its antigen is unknown.

Sorting separated CD4+ and CD8+ T cells out of PBMCs. The chain links TRBV5-1 to TRBJ1-6; D call uncertain. This TCR was recovered from a human donor in good health. The sequenced sample was CD4+ T cells sorted from blood. The chain's CDR3 is CASSFDSPNSYNSPLHF. In DNA form, the CDR3 reads TGCGCCAGCAGCTTCGATAGTCCTAACTCCTATAATTCACCCCTCCACTTT.